Ten or more counts support the clone carrying this TCR beta chain. The data were taken from a study of CDR3 diversity in severe acne. TCRdb re-called the PCR reads through MiXCR, storing one row per CDR3 protein. The repertoire holds some 84,000 distinct CDR3 sequences, with around 50% as singletons. The germline CDR1 and CDR2 sequences are SGHRS and YFSETQ. The CDR3 is 17 residues long. Trimming left V 3 bases short and J 6 bases short, with 21 bases between. Sequencing was carried out using blood. The sequence derives from a male donor in good health, serving as a control. This sequence joins TRBV5-1 and TRBJ2-2; D remains unclear. CDR3 DNA: TGCGCCAGCAGCTCTCGGGCCTCGAGTATAAAATCCGGGGAGCTGTTTTTT. This gives the protein CASSSRASSIKSGELFF.